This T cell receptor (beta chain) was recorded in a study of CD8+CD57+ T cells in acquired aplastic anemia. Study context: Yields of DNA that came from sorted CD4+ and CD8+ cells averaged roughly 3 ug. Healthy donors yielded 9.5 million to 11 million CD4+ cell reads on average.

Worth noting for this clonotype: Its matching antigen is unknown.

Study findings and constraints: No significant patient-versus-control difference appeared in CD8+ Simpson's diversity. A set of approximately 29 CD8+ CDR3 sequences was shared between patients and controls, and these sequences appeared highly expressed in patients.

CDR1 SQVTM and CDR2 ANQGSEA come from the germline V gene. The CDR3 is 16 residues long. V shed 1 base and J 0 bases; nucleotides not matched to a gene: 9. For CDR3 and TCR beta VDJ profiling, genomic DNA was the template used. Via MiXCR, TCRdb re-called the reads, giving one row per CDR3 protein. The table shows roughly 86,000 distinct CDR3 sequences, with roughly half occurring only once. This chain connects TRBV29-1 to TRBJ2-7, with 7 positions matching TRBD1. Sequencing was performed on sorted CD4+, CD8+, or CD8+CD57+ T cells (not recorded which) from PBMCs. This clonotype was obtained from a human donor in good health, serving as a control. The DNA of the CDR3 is TGCAGCGTTGAAGGGTTTAAACAGGGGTACTCCTACGAGCAGTACTTC. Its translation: CSVEGFKQGYSYEQYF.